One and the same sample provided the 26 T cell receptor beta chains below, sequenced in a study of control samples from healthy donors and cancer patients. Some clones are missing from TCRdb's copy, which holds only in-frame ones; the method was immunoSEQ multiplex PCR. The data show 130,000 or so clones, 92% seen once. Sequenced material: blood. The receptor set was obtained from a man aged 18 to 30 in good health.

The V call is TRBV2, the J call TRBJ2-4; D ambiguous. V was pared by 3 bases and J by 0 bases, with 9 bases between. The CDR3 is 15 amino acids. Germline V gene data show CDR1 as SNHLY and CDR2 as FYNNEI. The CDR3 is CASSEGSLAKNIQYF. DNA of the CDR3: TGTGCCAGCAGTGAGGGCAGCCTAGCCAAAAACATTCAGTACTTC.

This chain joins TRBV5-5 and TRBJ2-7; perhaps D is TRBD1 or TRBD2 (6 bases each). Germline V gene data show CDR1 as SGHKS and CDR2 as YYEKEE (reference sequence). The CDR3 contains 14 residues. V was pared by 4 bases and J by 6 bases, with 17 bases between. Written as DNA, the CDR3 is TGTGCCAGCAGCCTGGCTGGGGGGCTGCTCGAGCAGTACTTC. It is translated as CASSLAGGLLEQYF.

The genes are TRBV12-3 or TRBV12-4 and TRBJ1-2; TRBD1 matches 7 bases. The V and J ends lost 10 bases and 6 bases, in that order; junction bases with no gene match: 11. The CDR3 is made up of 13 amino acids. DNA for the CDR3: TGTGCCACCTCGGACAGGCTTGGTGATGGCTACACCTTC. This sequence encodes CATSDRLGDGYTF.

The chain employs TRBV11-2 and TRBJ2-2; D is unresolved. CDR3 length: 15 residues. The V end lost 6 bases, the J end lost 7 bases, and 18 bases lay between the germline ends. Germline loops: CDR1 SGHAT, CDR2 FQNNGV. CDR3 DNA: TGTGCCAGCAGAGACGCCCTTGGGTCGATCGGGGAGCTGTTTTTT. Encoded protein: CASRDALGSIGELFF.

This chain connects TRBV27 to TRBJ2-1; the match to TRBD1 covers 7 bases. Germline CDR1 and CDR2: MNHEY and SMNVEV (reference sequence). The CDR3 runs to 18 residues. V trimming: 6 bases; J trimming: 0 bases; junction bases outside the gene matches: 14. CDR3 loop: CASSHSSTTGASYNEQFF. The CDR3 DNA reads TGTGCCAGCAGCCACTCCTCAACAACAGGGGCCTCCTACAATGAGCAGTTCTTC.

The chain uses TRBV19 and TRBJ1-2, with TRBD1 as a possible D gene (6 bases). The V end was cut by 3 bases, the J end by 2 bases, with 13 bases between. The CDR3 loop spans 15 amino acids. CDR1 LNHDA and CDR2 SQIVND come from the germline V gene (reference sequence). CDR3: CASSMPRGGNYGYTF. In DNA form, the CDR3 reads TGTGCCAGTAGTATGCCCAGGGGCGGAAACTATGGCTACACCTTC.

The V and J genes are TRBV29-1 and TRBJ1-2; no firm D call. Per germline, CDR1 SQVTM and CDR2 ANQGSEA. V shed 7 bases and J shed 6 bases, with 15 bases lying between them. The CDR3 spans 12 residues. Here the CDR3 reads CSAGSGMNGYTF. The CDR3 region has the DNA TGCAGCGCCGGGTCGGGGATGAATGGCTACACCTTC.

J is TRBJ2-5 and V is TRBV5-1; either TRBD1 or TRBD2 may supply D (5 bases each). Deletions cut 1 base from V and 5 bases from J, with 12 bases between. Germline CDR1 reads SGHRS; CDR2 reads YFSETQ. This CDR3 has 14 amino acids. CDR3 loop: CASSLWGTGETQYF. CDR3 sequence (DNA): TGCGCCAGCAGCTTGTGGGGGACCGGGGAGACCCAGTACTTC.

The chain uses TRBV5-6 and TRBJ1-4; D gene uncertain. The CDR3 totals 13 residues. Trimming pared 4 bases from V and 8 bases from J, leaving 12 bases between. The germline CDR1 and CDR2 sequences are SGHDT and YYEEEE. The CDR3, as DNA: TGTGCCAGCAGCCGTAGGGCCGGGGAAAAACTGTTTTTT. Translated, it gives CASSRRAGEKLFF.

This chain connects TRBV6-5 to TRBJ2-3; TRBD2 aligns across 8 bases. This CDR3 has 15 amino acids. CDR1 and CDR2 (germline): MNHEY, SVGAGI. The V and J ends lost 2 bases and 2 bases, in that order; junction bases with no gene match: 3. CDR3 sequence (DNA): TGTGCCAGCAGTTACCGGGGGGGGCTCACAGATACGCAGTATTTT. Translated, it gives CASSYRGGLTDTQYF.

The chain is built from TRBV7-2 and TRBJ2-3; 12 bases fit TRBD2. Germline V gene sequence: CDR1 SGHTA, CDR2 FQGNSA. This CDR3 is 18 amino acids long. The trim removed 1 base at V and 3 bases at J, leaving 8 bases unmatched. The CDR3 region is CASSLGLAGGPSTDTQYF. The CDR3 bases are TGTGCCAGCAGCTTAGGGCTAGCGGGGGGGCCATCTACAGATACGCAGTATTTT.

The chain is built from TRBV30 and TRBJ1-1, with no clear D. CDR1 and CDR2 (germline): GTSNPN, SVGIG (reference sequence). Trimming cost V 0 bases and J 1 base, with 12 bases left between them. This CDR3 spans 15 amino acids. DNA of the CDR3: TGTGCCTGGAGTGTACGCGGGTACGGGAACACTGAAGCTTTCTTT. Encoded protein: CAWSVRGYGNTEAFF.

This chain uses TRBV19 with TRBJ2-3, with 13 bases identical to TRBD2. The length of the CDR3 is 16 residues. Germline trimming cut 4 bases from V and 5 bases from J; bases unmatched to any gene: 6. Germline V lookup: CDR1 LNHDA, CDR2 SQIVND (reference sequence). CDR3 loop: CASSTRTSGGLDTQYF. Here the CDR3 DNA reads TGTGCCAGTAGTACTCGGACTAGCGGGGGCCTAGATACGCAGTATTTT.

This clone was counted a single time. The rearrangement joins TRBV7-6 to TRBJ2-3; 12 nucleotides align to TRBD2. This CDR3 is built from 18 residues. J lost 0 bases, V lost 5 bases, and 9 bases had no gene match. Germline CDR1 reads SGHVS; CDR2 reads FNYEAQ. The CDR3 region is CASSPGTSGPGSTDTQYF. The CDR3 bases are TGTGCCAGCAGCCCAGGGACTAGCGGGCCGGGGAGCACAGATACGCAGTATTTT.

This rearrangement joins TRBV28 to TRBJ1-3; TRBD1 aligns across 9 bases. The CDR3 is 15 amino acids. V shed 4 bases, J shed 4 bases, and the junction held 5 bases outside the gene matches. Looked up from germline, CDR1 is MDHEN and CDR2 is SYDVKM. The CDR3 nucleotides are TGTGCCAGCAGTTATACCGGGACAGGGGGAAACACCATATATTTT. This sequence encodes CASSYTGTGGNTIYF.

V and J are TRBV27 and TRBJ2-7; 9 positions match TRBD1. The junction had 9 bases not matched to a gene; V was cut back by 4 bases and J by 2 bases. Per the germline V gene, CDR1 is MNHEY and CDR2 is SMNVEV (reference sequence). The CDR3 consists of 16 residues. This CDR3 is CASSSNRGTGPYEQYF. The CDR3 DNA follows: TGTGCCAGCAGTTCCAACCGGGGGACAGGGCCCTACGAGCAGTACTTC.

The CDR3, as DNA: TGTGCCAGCACCTCTCTTGACAGGGCCGGGGATACGCAGTATTTT. Its translation: CASTSLDRAGDTQYF. The chain joins TRBV27 to TRBJ2-3; 7 positions match TRBD1. With V trimmed by 7 bases and J by 6 bases, 13 bases remained unmatched. The V gene's germline CDR1 is MNHEY and CDR2 SMNVEV (reference sequence). CDR3 length equals 15 residues.

CDR3 nucleotide sequence: TGTGCCAGCAGCGGACAGGGGGGTAGCGAGCAGTACTTC. Protein: CASSGQGGSEQYF. This sequence joins TRBV2 and TRBJ2-7; the match to TRBD1 covers 10 bases. This CDR3 comprises 13 residues. Germline V gives CDR1 SNHLY, CDR2 FYNNEI. The V segment lost 6 bases and the J segment 6 bases; nucleotides outside the gene matches: 5.

J is TRBJ2-1 and V is TRBV2; D unclear. The germline V gene has CDR1 SNHLY and CDR2 FYNNEI. The CDR3 runs to 11 residues. The ends were cut back, 4 bases at V and 9 bases at J, with 7 bases in the middle. The CDR3 spells CASSVMSEQFF. Written as DNA, the CDR3 is TGTGCCAGCAGTGTTATGAGTGAGCAGTTCTTC. Full variable domain (rest looked up from reference TRBV2 and TRBJ2-1): EPEVTQTPSHQVTQMGQEVILRCVPISNHLYFYWYRQILGQKVEFLVSFYNNEISEKSEIFDDQFSVERPDGSNFTLKIRSTKLEDSAMYFCASSVMSEQFFGPGTRLTVL.

V usage is TRBV6-4 and J usage is TRBJ2-7, with 10 bases fitting TRBD2. The V gene's germline CDR1 is MRHNA and CDR2 SNTAGT. Trimming took 3 bases from V and 7 from J; bases not matched to a gene: 6. The CDR3 sequence is 14 residues long. The chain's CDR3 is CASSERAGGLEQYF. The CDR3 DNA reads TGTGCCAGCAGTGAAAGAGCGGGGGGGCTTGAGCAGTACTTC.

This chain uses TRBV2 with TRBJ2-1, with D unresolved. This CDR3 has 14 residues. CDR1 and CDR2 (germline): SNHLY, FYNNEI. The V end was cut by 2 bases, the J end by 3 bases, with 8 bases between. This CDR3 is CASSERDSYNEQFF. CDR3 sequence (DNA): TGTGCCAGCAGTGAAAGGGATAGCTACAATGAGCAGTTCTTC.

This chain links TRBV6-6 with TRBJ2-4; either TRBD1 or TRBD2 may supply D (7 bases each). The CDR3 runs 15 residues. Per germline, CDR1 MNHNY and CDR2 SVGAGI (reference sequence). The V end was cut by 4 bases, the J end by 1 base, with 11 bases between. The CDR3 DNA follows: TGTGCCAGCAGTTCCAGGGGGGGGGCCAAAAACATTCAGTACTTC. As protein: CASSSRGGAKNIQYF.

The chain recombines TRBV25-1 with TRBJ1-6; possible D gene TRBD1, 6 bases. Trimming cost V 1 base and J 8 bases, with 18 bases left between them. The CDR3 sequence is 17 residues long. Germline loops: CDR1 MGHDK, CDR2 SYGVNS. In nucleotides, the CDR3 is TGTGCCAGCAGTGAATTAGATAGGGGGTTTGTTGATTCACCCCTCCACTTT. This translates into CASSELDRGFVDSPLHF.

The chain is built from TRBV10-3 and TRBJ1-1, with a tentative D call TRBD1 (6 bases). Trimming shortened V by 4 bases and J by 5 bases, and 20 bases separated the two germline ends. The CDR3 spans 16 residues. Germline CDR1 and CDR2: ENHRY and SYGVKD. The DNA of the CDR3 is TGTGCCATCAGTGCAATGACAGGTCGAAAAGGAACTGAAGCTTTCTTT. It specifies CAISAMTGRKGTEAFF.

The CDR3 nucleotides are TGTGCCAGCAGCACCCGTGCGGGGACAGGGGGCGTCGCTGAAGCTTTCTTT. Protein: CASSTRAGTGGVAEAFF. The chain links TRBV13 to TRBJ1-1; 12 nucleotides align to TRBD1. J was trimmed by 6 bases and V by 5 bases; bases with no gene match: 13. The germline V gene encodes CDR1 PRHDT and CDR2 FYEKMQ (reference sequence). The CDR3 contains 17 residues.

The rearrangement joins TRBV2 to TRBJ2-2; TRBD2 matches 8 bases. This CDR3 region has 14 residues. Germline CDR1 reads SNHLY; CDR2 reads FYNNEI. The V segment lost 8 bases and the J segment 1 base; nucleotides outside the gene matches: 3. DNA for the CDR3: TGTGCCAGCCGCGGGGGGCGGAACACCGGGGAGCTGTTTTTT. Its protein is CASRGGRNTGELFF. Using reference TRBV2 and TRBJ2-2 for the parts outside the CDR3, the full variable domain is EPEVTQTPSHQVTQMGQEVILRCVPISNHLYFYWYRQILGQKVEFLVSFYNNEISEKSEIFDDQFSVERPDGSNFTLKIRSTKLEDSAMYFCASRGGRNTGELFFGEGSRLTVL.